The 27 T cell receptor beta chains reported below all come from one sample, sequenced in a study of cytomegalovirus exposure and HLA in healthy donors. Primers included in the PCR were 60 Vbeta and 13 Jbeta primers. Sequencing was performed with immunoSEQ multiplex PCR; in TCRdb, only in-frame clones are kept and a portion is missing. Of 90,000 to 140,000 clones listed, 83% are singletons. Material: PBMCs. The receptors shown here come from a man younger than 30 in good health and CMV-seronegative.

The V call is TRBV6-1, the J call TRBJ1-2, with D perhaps TRBD1 (6 bases). Germline V CDR1 and CDR2: MNHNS, SASEGT. This CDR3 is built from 12 residues. The germline V and J ends were trimmed by 6 bases and 13 bases, with 18 bases remaining between them. The CDR3 loop reads CASSPAGQTSTF. The CDR3, as DNA: TGTGCCAGCAGCCCGGCCGGACAGACGTCCACCTTC.

The V call is TRBV6-5, the J call TRBJ1-3; no definite D call. Per germline, CDR1 MNHEY and CDR2 SVGAGI. The length of the CDR3 is 12 residues. Trimming took off 8 bases at V and 11 bases at J, with 16 bases between the two ends. The DNA of the CDR3 is TGTGCCAGCGGCTCGACCCCGGAGTCCATATATTTT. It codes for CASGSTPESIYF.

This clone has a single count. The chain employs TRBV2 and TRBJ1-2; 11 nucleotides match TRBD1. The CDR3 has 11 residues. With V trimmed by 9 bases and J by 13 bases, 7 bases remained unmatched. CDR1 and CDR2 (germline): SNHLY, FYNNEI. The CDR3 bases are TGTGCCAGAGGACAGGGGGCTGGGATCACCTTC. The encoded protein is CARGQGAGITF.

The DNA of the CDR3 is TGTGCCAGCAGGAGGGCGGGAGGGAACCAAGAGACCCAGTACTTC. Protein product: CASRRAGGNQETQYF. This sequence joins TRBV25-1 and TRBJ2-5, with 9 bases fitting TRBD2. In germline, CDR1 is MGHDK, CDR2 SYGVNS. V was clipped by 6 bases and J by 0 bases; unmatched bases: 5. The CDR3 loop spans 15 amino acids.

The chain is built from TRBV27 and TRBJ2-7; 9 nucleotides match TRBD2. The germline CDR1 and CDR2 sequences are MNHEY and SMNVEV (reference sequence). V trimming: 2 bases; J trimming: 6 bases; junction bases outside the gene matches: 2. The CDR3 sequence is 13 residues long. The CDR3 loop reads CASSLAGGLEQYF. CDR3 DNA sequence: TGTGCCAGCAGTTTAGCGGGGGGGCTCGAGCAGTACTTC.

The chain is built from TRBV4-1 and TRBJ1-1, with TRBD1 as a possible D gene (5 bases). The V end was cut by 0 bases, the J end by 3 bases, with 17 bases between. Germline V gene data show CDR1 as MGHRA and CDR2 as YSYEKL. The CDR3 covers 17 residues. In DNA form, the CDR3 reads TGCGCCAGCAGCCAAGATTCCGCAGGGTTTTGTGACACTGAAGCTTTCTTT. This translates into CASSQDSAGFCDTEAFF.

The rearrangement uses TRBV5-1 and TRBJ2-1; TRBD2 matches 14 bases. The CDR3 has 15 residues. V lost 3 bases and J lost 10; bases outside the gene matches: 6. CDR1 is SGHRS and CDR2 is YFSETQ in the germline V gene. The CDR3 loop reads CASSYGTSGGGEQFF. Written as DNA, the CDR3 is TGCGCCAGCAGCTATGGGACTAGCGGGGGCGGGGAGCAGTTCTTC.

The chain carries TRBV5-1 and TRBJ1-1; TRBD1 is a possible D gene (5 bases). Germline V CDR1 and CDR2: SGHRS, YFSETQ. Trimming left V 0 bases short and J 5 bases short, with 11 bases between. This CDR3 is 14 amino acids long. CDR3 residues: CASSLDRWKTEAFF. The CDR3 nucleotides are TGCGCCAGCAGCTTGGACAGGTGGAAGACTGAAGCTTTCTTT.

The chain is built from TRBV6-1 and TRBJ2-1, with D possibly matching TRBD2 (6 bases). Per germline, CDR1 MNHNS and CDR2 SASEGT. V was trimmed by 6 bases and J by 2 bases, leaving 14 bases between them. The CDR3 extends over 15 amino acids. In DNA form, the CDR3 reads TGTGCCAGCAGCGTTAGCGGAAGCCCCTACAATGAGCAGTTCTTC. Protein product: CASSVSGSPYNEQFF.

In this sample, this clone turned up once. The rearrangement uses TRBV29-1 and TRBJ2-7; a weak D match, TRBD1 (5 bases). Germline V gene data show CDR1 as SQVTM and CDR2 as ANQGSEA. The CDR3 covers 13 residues. The V gene lost 5 bases and the J gene lost 2 bases, with 13 bases spanning the gap. CDR3 loop: CSVFVQGAYEQYF. CDR3 coding DNA: TGCAGCGTTTTCGTCCAAGGGGCCTACGAGCAGTACTTC.

This clone has a single count. The V gene is TRBV14, the J gene TRBJ2-2; 12 positions agree with TRBD2. Per the germline V gene, CDR1 is SGHDN and CDR2 is FVKESK. V was clipped by 8 bases and J by 5 bases; unmatched bases: 3. The length of the CDR3 is 14 residues. The CDR3 loop reads CASRGLAGTGELFF. The CDR3 coding sequence is TGTGCCAGCCGTGGACTAGCGGGAACCGGGGAGCTGTTTTTT. Together with reference TRBV14 and TRBJ2-2, the CDR3 gives the full variable domain: EAGVTQFPSHSVIEKGQTVTLRCDPISGHDNLYWYRRVMGKEIKFLLHFVKESKQDESGMPNNRFLAERTGGTYSTLKVQPAELEDSGVYFCASRGLAGTGELFFGEGSRLTVL.

The chain recombines TRBV11-3 with TRBJ1-2, with 8 bases lining up with TRBD1. This CDR3 region has 14 residues. V trimming: 3 bases; J trimming: 7 bases; junction bases outside the gene matches: 7. Germline V CDR1 and CDR2: SGHNT, YENEEA. The CDR3 loop is CASSFAGQGGGYTF. CDR3 bases: TGTGCCAGCAGCTTCGCTGGACAGGGCGGTGGCTACACCTTC.

V usage is TRBV7-2 and J usage is TRBJ1-1; TRBD1 aligns across 8 bases. The germline V gene has CDR1 SGHTA and CDR2 FQGNSA. The CDR3 length is 14 residues. V was clipped by 0 bases and J by 4 bases; unmatched bases: 1. The CDR3 loop reads CASSLATGATEAFF. As DNA, the CDR3 is TGTGCCAGCAGCTTAGCGACAGGGGCCACTGAAGCTTTCTTT.

The rearrangement links TRBV28 to TRBJ2-1; 12 bases match TRBD1. Germline V gene sequence: CDR1 MDHEN, CDR2 SYDVKM. J lost 8 bases, V lost 7 bases, and 6 bases had no gene match. The CDR3 totals 14 residues. The CDR3 region has the DNA TGTGCCAGCACCCCGGGACAGGGGGCTTATGAGCAGTTCTTC. Translation gives CASTPGQGAYEQFF. Combining the CDR3 with reference TRBV28 and TRBJ2-1 gives the whole variable domain DVKVTQSSRYLVKRTGEKVFLECVQDMDHENMFWYRQDPGLGLRLIYFSYDVKMKEKGDIPEGYSVSREKKERFSLILESASTNQTSMYLCASTPGQGAYEQFFGPGTRLTVL.

This sequence joins TRBV6-5 and TRBJ2-2; possible D gene TRBD1, 6 bases. The CDR3 loop spans 15 amino acids. Germline lookup yields CDR1 MNHEY and CDR2 SVGAGI. Trimming cost V 7 bases and J 4 bases, with 16 bases left between them. The CDR3 loop reads CASTAVGGSTGELFF. The CDR3 DNA reads as TGTGCCAGCACCGCCGTAGGGGGTAGCACCGGGGAGCTGTTTTTT.

V gene TRBV2 combines with J gene TRBJ2-2, with D uncertain. Trimming cost V 7 bases and J 5 bases, with 8 bases left between them. Looked up from germline, CDR1 is SNHLY and CDR2 is FYNNEI. There are 12 residues in the CDR3. The CDR3 DNA follows: TGTGCCAGCATTCAGCGAACCGGGGAGCTGTTTTTT. As protein: CASIQRTGELFF.

The chain has TRBV29-1 and TRBJ1-1, with 7 bases identical to TRBD1. Germline CDR1 reads SQVTM; CDR2 reads ANQGSEA. With V trimmed by 2 bases and J by 4 bases, 10 bases remained unmatched. CDR3 length: 15 residues. CDR3 sequence reads: CSVERDSLRGTEAFF. The CDR3 DNA follows: TGCAGCGTTGAACGGGACAGCTTAAGGGGCACTGAAGCTTTCTTT.

The V call is TRBV5-4, the J call TRBJ2-1; no clear D. CDR3 length: 15 residues. The germline CDR1 and CDR2 sequences are SGHNT and YYREEE (reference sequence). V lost 0 bases and J lost 0, with 7 bases in between. CDR3 sequence: CASSLVSPSYNEQFF. The CDR3, as DNA: TGTGCCAGCAGCTTGGTTAGTCCCTCCTACAATGAGCAGTTCTTC.

The rearrangement uses TRBV5-4 and TRBJ1-4; 9 bases align to TRBD1. Trimming removed 0 bases from V and 8 bases from J; junction bases left unmatched: 2. CDR1 is SGHNT, CDR2 YYREEE, per germline (reference sequence). This CDR3 has 14 residues. CDR3 in amino acids: CASSLEGQGEKLFF. For the CDR3, the DNA is TGTGCCAGCAGCTTGGAGGGACAGGGAGAAAAACTGTTTTTT.

This clone has just one count. V and J are TRBV7-8 and TRBJ2-7; D possibly corresponds to TRBD1 (5 bases). The CDR3 is 16 amino acids. From germline, CDR1 is SGHVS and CDR2 FQNEAQ. V lost 2 bases and J 3 bases, leaving 17 bases between the germline ends. The CDR3 bases are TGTGCCAGCAGCTTAAATCAGGGCCGAATCTACTACGAGCAGTACTTC. Protein sequence: CASSLNQGRIYYEQYF. Full variable domain (outside the CDR3, taken from reference TRBV7-8 and TRBJ2-7): GAGVSQSPRYKVAKRGQDVALRCDPISGHVSLFWYQQALGQGPEFLTYFQNEAQLDKSGLPSDRFFAERPEGSVSTLKIQRTQQEDSAVYLCASSLNQGRIYYEQYFGPGTRLTVT.

The V gene is TRBV18, the J gene TRBJ1-1; possible D gene TRBD1, 5 bases. The CDR3 runs 16 residues. V dropped 3 bases and J dropped 4 bases, with 18 bases sitting between them. Germline-derived CDR1 and CDR2 are KGHSH and LQKENI. CDR3 loop: CASSPPGWGEGTEAFF. CDR3 nucleotide sequence: TGTGCCAGCTCACCCCCCGGTTGGGGGGAAGGCACTGAAGCTTTCTTT.

CDR3 protein: CASSLSLQGARTYNEQFF. The CDR3 DNA reads as TGTGCCAGCAGCTTAAGTCTGCAGGGGGCAAGGACCTACAATGAGCAGTTCTTC. The chain couples TRBV11-2 to TRBJ2-1; 8 bases match TRBD1. The V segment lost 2 bases and the J segment 2 bases; nucleotides outside the gene matches: 11. Germline V gives CDR1 SGHAT, CDR2 FQNNGV. The CDR3 sequence is 18 residues long.

The J gene is TRBJ1-2, the V gene TRBV29-1; D is possibly TRBD1 (5 bases). V lost 3 bases and J lost 8, with 13 bases in between. CDR3 length equals 12 residues. The V gene's germline CDR1 is SQVTM and CDR2 ANQGSEA. The CDR3 DNA sequence: TGCAGCGTTGACAGGGCGAAAGAAGGCTACACCTTC. Amino acids: CSVDRAKEGYTF. Full variable domain (remainder filled in from reference TRBV29-1 and TRBJ1-2): SAVISQKPSRDICQRGTSLTIQCQVDSQVTMMFWYRQQPGQSLTLIATANQGSEATYESGFVIDKFPISRPNLTFSTLTVSNMSPEDSSIYLCSVDRAKEGYTFGSGTRLTVV.

The chain uses TRBV5-4 and TRBJ1-4; a possible D gene is TRBD1 (6 bases). V was cut by 5 bases and J by 5 bases, with 13 bases left in between. From germline, CDR1 is SGHNT and CDR2 YYREEE (reference sequence). CDR3 size: 14 residues. DNA for the CDR3: TGTGCCAGCAGGAGTGGGGGCTTGAATGAAAAACTGTTTTTT. Its translation: CASRSGGLNEKLFF.

The chain links TRBV11-3 to TRBJ2-7, with 7 bases aligning to TRBD1. Trimming cost V 3 bases and J 3 bases; bases outside gene matches: 2. Germline loops: CDR1 SGHNT, CDR2 YENEEA. The CDR3 is 13 amino acids. The CDR3 is CASSLSGGYEQYF. The DNA of the CDR3 is TGTGCCAGCAGCTTGTCAGGGGGCTACGAGCAGTACTTC.

This chain links TRBV5-4 with TRBJ2-1, with D maybe TRBD1 (5 bases). This CDR3 has 15 residues. The germline CDR1 and CDR2 sequences are SGHNT and YYREEE (reference sequence). Trimming took off 4 bases at V and 0 bases at J, with 11 bases between the two ends. CDR3 sequence reads: CASSLDKSSYNEQFF. CDR3 coding DNA: TGTGCCAGCAGCCTGGACAAAAGCTCCTACAATGAGCAGTTCTTC.

The rearrangement uses TRBV13 and TRBJ2-7, with TRBD2 identical over 7 bases. The CDR3 totals 15 residues. From germline, CDR1 is PRHDT and CDR2 FYEKMQ (reference sequence). Trimming took 3 bases from V and 2 from J; bases not matched to a gene: 7. The CDR3 DNA follows: TGTGCCAGCAGCTTGGGAGCGGGATCGGCCTACGAGCAGTACTTC. Its translation is CASSLGAGSAYEQYF.